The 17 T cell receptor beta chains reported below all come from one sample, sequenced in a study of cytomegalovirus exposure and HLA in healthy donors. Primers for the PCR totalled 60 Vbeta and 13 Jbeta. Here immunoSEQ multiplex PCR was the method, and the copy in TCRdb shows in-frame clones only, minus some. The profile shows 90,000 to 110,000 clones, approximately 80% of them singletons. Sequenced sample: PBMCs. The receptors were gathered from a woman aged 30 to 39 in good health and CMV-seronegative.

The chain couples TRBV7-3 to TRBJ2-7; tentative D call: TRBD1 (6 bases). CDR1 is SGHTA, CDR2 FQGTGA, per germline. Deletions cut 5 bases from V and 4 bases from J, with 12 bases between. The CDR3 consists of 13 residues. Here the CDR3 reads CASSLQGGYEQYF. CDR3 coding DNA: TGTGCCAGCAGCCTACAAGGGGGATACGAGCAGTACTTC.

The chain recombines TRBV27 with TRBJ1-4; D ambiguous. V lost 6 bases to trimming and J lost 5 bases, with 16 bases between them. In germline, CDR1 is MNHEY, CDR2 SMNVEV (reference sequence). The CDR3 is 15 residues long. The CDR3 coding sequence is TGTGCCAGCAGGCTCCTTGGACTCTCGAATGAAAAACTGTTTTTT. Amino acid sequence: CASRLLGLSNEKLFF.

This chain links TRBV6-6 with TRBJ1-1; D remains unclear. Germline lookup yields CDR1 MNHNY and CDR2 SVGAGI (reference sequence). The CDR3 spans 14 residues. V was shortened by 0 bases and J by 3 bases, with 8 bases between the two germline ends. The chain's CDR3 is CASSYSGDDTEAFF. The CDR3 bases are TGTGCCAGCAGTTACTCCGGGGATGACACTGAAGCTTTCTTT.

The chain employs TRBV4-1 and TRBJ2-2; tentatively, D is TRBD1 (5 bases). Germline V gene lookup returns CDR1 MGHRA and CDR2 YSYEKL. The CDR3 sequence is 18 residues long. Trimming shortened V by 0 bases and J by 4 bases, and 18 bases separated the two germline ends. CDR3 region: CASSQEGQGGAGTGELFF. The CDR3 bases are TGCGCCAGCAGCCAAGAAGGGCAGGGCGGAGCCGGCACCGGGGAGCTGTTTTTT.

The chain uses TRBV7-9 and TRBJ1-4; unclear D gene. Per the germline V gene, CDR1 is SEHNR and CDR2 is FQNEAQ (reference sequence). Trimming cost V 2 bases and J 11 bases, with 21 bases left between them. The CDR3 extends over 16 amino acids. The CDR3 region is CASSLSASELGGKLFF. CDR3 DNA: TGTGCCAGCAGCTTAAGCGCATCTGAGTTAGGAGGGAAACTGTTTTTT. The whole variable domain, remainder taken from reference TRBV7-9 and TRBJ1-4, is DTGVSQNPRHKITKRGQNVTFRCDPISEHNRLYWYRQTLGQGPEFLTYFQNEAQLEKSRLLSDRFSAERPKGSFSTLEIQRTEQGDSAMYLCASSLSASELGGKLFFGSGTQLSVL.

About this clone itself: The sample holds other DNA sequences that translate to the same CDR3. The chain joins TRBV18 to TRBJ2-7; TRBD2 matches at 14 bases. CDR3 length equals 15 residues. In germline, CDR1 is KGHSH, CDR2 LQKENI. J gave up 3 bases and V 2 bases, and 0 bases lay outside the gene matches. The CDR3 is CASSPGTSGSYEQYF. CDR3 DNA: TGTGCCAGCTCACCAGGGACTAGCGGGAGCTACGAGCAGTACTTC.

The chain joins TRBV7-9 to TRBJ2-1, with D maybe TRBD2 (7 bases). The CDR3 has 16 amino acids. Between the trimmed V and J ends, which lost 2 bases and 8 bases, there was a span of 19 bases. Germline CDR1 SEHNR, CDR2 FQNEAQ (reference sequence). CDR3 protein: CASSLPEGGGVDEQFF. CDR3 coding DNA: TGTGCCAGCAGCTTACCCGAAGGGGGAGGGGTGGATGAGCAGTTCTTC.

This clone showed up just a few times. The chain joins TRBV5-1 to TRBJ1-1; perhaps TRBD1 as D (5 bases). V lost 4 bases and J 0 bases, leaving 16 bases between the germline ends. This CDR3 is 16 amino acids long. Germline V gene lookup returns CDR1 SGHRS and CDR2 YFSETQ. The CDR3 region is CASSVYFGTVNTEAFF. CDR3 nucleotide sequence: TGCGCCAGCAGCGTTTACTTCGGGACTGTGAACACTGAAGCTTTCTTT.

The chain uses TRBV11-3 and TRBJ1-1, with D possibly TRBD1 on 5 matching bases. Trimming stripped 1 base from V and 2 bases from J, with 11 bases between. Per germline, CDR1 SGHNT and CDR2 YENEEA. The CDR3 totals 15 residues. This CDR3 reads CASSLVTEFNTEAFF. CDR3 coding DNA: TGTGCCAGCAGCTTAGTGACAGAGTTCAACACTGAAGCTTTCTTT. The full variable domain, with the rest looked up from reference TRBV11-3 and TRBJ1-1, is EAGVVQSPRYKIIEKKQPVAFWCNPISGHNTLYWYLQNLGQGPELLIRYENEEAVDDSQLPKDRFSAERLKGVDSTLKIQPAELGDSAVYLCASSLVTEFNTEAFFGQGTRLTVV.

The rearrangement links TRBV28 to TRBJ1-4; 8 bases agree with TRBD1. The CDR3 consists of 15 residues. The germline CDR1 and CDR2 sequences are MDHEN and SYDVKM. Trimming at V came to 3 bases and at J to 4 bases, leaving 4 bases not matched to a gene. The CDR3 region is CASSLDRVNNEKLFF. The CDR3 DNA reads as TGTGCCAGCAGTTTGGACAGGGTGAATAATGAAAAACTGTTTTTT.

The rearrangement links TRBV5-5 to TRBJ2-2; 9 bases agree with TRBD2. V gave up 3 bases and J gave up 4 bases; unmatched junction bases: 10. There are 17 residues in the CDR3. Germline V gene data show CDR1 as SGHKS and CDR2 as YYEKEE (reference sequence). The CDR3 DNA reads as TGTGCCAGCAGCTCTAAAAATAGCGGGAGTACCACCGGGGAGCTGTTTTTT. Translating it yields CASSSKNSGSTTGELFF.

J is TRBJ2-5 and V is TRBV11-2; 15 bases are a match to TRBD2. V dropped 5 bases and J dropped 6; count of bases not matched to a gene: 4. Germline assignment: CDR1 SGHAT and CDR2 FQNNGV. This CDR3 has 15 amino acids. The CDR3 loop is CASSRTSGRVKTQYF. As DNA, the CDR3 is TGTGCCAGCAGCAGGACTAGCGGGAGGGTAAAGACCCAGTACTTC.

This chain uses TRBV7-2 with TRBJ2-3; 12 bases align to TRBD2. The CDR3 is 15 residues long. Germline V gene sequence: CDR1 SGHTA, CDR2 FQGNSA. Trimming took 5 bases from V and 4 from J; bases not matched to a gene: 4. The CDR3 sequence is CASSKTSGSADTQYF. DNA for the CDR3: TGTGCCAGCAGCAAGACTAGCGGGAGCGCAGATACGCAGTATTTT.

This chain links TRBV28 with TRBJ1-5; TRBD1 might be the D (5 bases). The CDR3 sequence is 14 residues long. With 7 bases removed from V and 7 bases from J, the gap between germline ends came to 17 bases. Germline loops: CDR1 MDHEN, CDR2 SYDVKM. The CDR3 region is CASTNAGGIQPQHF. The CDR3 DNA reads TGTGCCAGCACCAACGCCGGGGGTATACAGCCCCAGCATTTT.

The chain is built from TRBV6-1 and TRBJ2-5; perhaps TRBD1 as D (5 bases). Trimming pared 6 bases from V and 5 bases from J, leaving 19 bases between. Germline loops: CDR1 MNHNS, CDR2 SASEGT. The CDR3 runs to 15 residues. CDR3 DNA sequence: TGTGCCAGCAGCATAATCGCACAGGCTCGGGAGACCCAGTACTTC. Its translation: CASSIIAQARETQYF.

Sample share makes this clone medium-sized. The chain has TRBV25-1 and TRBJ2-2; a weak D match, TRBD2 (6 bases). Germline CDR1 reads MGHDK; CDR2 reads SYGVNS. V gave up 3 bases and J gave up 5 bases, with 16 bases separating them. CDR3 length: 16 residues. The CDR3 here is CASSDPGGRATGELFF. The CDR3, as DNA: TGTGCCAGCAGTGACCCCGGAGGGAGAGCTACCGGGGAGCTGTTTTTT.

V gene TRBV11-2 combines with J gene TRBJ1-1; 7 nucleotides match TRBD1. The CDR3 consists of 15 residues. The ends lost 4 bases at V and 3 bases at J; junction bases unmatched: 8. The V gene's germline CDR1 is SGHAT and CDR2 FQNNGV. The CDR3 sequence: CASSSIYRGDTEAFF. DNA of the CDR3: TGTGCCAGCAGCTCGATTTACAGGGGAGACACTGAAGCTTTCTTT.